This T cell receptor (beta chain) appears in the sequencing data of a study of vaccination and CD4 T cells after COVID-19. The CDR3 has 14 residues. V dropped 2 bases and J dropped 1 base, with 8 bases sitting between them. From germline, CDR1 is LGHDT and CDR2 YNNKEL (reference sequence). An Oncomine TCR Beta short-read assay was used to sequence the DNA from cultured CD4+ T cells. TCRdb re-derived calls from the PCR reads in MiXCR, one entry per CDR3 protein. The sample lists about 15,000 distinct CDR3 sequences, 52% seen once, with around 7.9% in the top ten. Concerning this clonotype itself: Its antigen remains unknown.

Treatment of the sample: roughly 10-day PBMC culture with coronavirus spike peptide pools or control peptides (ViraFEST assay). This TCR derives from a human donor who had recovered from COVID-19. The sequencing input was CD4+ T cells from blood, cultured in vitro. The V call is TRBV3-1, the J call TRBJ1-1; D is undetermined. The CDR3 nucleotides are TGTGCCAGCAGCCAATCCGAAAGGAACACTGAAGCTTTCTTT. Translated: CASSQSERNTEAFF.